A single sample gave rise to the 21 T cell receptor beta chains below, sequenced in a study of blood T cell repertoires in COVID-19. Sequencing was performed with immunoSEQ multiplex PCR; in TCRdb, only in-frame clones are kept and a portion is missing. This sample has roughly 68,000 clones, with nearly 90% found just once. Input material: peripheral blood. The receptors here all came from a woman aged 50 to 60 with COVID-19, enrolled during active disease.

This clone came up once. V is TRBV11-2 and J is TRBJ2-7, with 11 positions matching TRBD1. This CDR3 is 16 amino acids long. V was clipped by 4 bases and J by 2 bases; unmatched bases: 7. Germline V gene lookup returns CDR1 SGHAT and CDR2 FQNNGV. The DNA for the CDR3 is TGTGCCAGCAGCTCACTACGGGACAGGGGGGCCTACGAGCAGTACTTC. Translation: CASSSLRDRGAYEQYF.

This CDR3 reads CASSLRGLAGTYNEQFF. Here the CDR3 DNA reads TGTGCCAGCAGCTTAAGAGGACTAGCGGGGACCTACAATGAGCAGTTCTTC. This chain uses TRBV7-3 with TRBJ2-1; 12 nucleotides agree with TRBD2. The trim removed 1 base at V and 2 bases at J, leaving 3 bases unmatched. This CDR3 is 17 amino acids long. Per the germline V gene, CDR1 is SGHTA and CDR2 is FQGTGA. Full variable domain (remainder filled in from reference TRBV7-3 and TRBJ2-1): GAGVSQTPSNKVTEKGKYVELRCDPISGHTALYWYRQSLGQGPEFLIYFQGTGAADDSGLPNDRFFAVRPEGSVSTLKIQRTERGDSAVYLCASSLRGLAGTYNEQFFGPGTRLTVL.

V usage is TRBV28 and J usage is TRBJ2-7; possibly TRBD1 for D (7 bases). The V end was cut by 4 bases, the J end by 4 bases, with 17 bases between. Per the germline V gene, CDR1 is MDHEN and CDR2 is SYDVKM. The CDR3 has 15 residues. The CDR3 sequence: CASSSGGAGGYEQYF. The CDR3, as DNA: TGTGCCAGCAGTTCCGGCGGGGCAGGGGGTTACGAGCAGTACTTC. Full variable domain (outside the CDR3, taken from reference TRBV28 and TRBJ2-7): DVKVTQSSRYLVKRTGEKVFLECVQDMDHENMFWYRQDPGLGLRLIYFSYDVKMKEKGDIPEGYSVSREKKERFSLILESASTNQTSMYLCASSSGGAGGYEQYFGPGTRLTVT.

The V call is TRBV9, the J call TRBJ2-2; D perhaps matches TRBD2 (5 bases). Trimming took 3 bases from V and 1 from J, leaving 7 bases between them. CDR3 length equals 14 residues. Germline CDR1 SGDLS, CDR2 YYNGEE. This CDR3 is CASSAGLNTGELFF. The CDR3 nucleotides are TGTGCCAGCAGCGCCGGACTGAACACCGGGGAGCTGTTTTTT.

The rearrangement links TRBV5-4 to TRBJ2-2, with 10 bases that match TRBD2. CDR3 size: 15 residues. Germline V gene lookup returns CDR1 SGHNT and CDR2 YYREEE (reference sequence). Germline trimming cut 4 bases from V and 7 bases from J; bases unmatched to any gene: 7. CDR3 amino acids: CASSPPEREGGELFF. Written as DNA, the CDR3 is TGTGCCAGCAGCCCGCCCGAGCGGGAGGGCGGGGAGCTGTTTTTT.

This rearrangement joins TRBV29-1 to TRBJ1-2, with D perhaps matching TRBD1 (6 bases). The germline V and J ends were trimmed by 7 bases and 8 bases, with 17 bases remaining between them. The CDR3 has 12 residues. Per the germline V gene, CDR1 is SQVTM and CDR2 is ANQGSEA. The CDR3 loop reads CSARTDVRGYTF. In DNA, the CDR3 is TGCAGCGCCCGGACAGACGTTAGGGGCTACACCTTC.

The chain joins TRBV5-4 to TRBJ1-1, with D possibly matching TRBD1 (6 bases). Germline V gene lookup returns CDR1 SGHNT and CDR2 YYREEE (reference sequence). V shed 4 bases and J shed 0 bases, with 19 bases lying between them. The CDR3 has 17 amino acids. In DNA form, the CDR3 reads TGTGCCAGCAGCGCGAAACAGGGTATTGGGATGAACACTGAAGCTTTCTTT. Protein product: CASSAKQGIGMNTEAFF.

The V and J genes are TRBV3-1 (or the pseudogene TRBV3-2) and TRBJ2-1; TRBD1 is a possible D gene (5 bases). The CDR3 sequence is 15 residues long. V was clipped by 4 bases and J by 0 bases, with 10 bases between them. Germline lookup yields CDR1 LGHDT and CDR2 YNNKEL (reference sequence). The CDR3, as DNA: TGTGCCAGCAGCCTAGGACATAGCTCCTACAATGAGCAGTTCTTC. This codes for CASSLGHSSYNEQFF.

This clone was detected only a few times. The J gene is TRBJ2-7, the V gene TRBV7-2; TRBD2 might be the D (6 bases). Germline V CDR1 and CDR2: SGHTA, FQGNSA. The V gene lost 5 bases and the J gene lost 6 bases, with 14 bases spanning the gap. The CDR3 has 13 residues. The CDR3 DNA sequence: TGTGCCAGCAGCGCCCAGATGGGGGGCGAGCAGTACTTC. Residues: CASSAQMGGEQYF.

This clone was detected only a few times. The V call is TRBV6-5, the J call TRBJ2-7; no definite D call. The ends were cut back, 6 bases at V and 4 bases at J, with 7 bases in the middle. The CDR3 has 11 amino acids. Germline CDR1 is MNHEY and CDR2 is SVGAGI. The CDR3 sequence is CASRSVYEQYF. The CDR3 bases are TGTGCCAGCAGGAGCGTATACGAGCAGTACTTC.

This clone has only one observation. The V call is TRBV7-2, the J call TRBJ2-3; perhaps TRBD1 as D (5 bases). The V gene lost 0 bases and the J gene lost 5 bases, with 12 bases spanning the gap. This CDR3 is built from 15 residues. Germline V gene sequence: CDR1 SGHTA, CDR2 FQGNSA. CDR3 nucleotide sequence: TGTGCCAGCAGCTTAGCGCTCAGGGTGGAAGATACGCAGTATTTT. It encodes CASSLALRVEDTQYF.

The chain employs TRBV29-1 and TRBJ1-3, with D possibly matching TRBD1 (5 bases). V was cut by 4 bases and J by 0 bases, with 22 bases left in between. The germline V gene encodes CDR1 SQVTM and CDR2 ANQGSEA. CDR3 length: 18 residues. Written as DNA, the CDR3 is TGCAGCGTTGCAGGGTCGGTCCTTCCCGATCCCTCTGGAAACACCATATATTTT. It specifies CSVAGSVLPDPSGNTIYF.

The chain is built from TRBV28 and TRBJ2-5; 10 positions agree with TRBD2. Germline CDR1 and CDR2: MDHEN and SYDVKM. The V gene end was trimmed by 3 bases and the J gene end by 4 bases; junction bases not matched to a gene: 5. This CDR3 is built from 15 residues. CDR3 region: CASSFSGRAVETQYF. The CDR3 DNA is TGTGCCAGCAGTTTCAGCGGGAGGGCCGTAGAGACCCAGTACTTC.

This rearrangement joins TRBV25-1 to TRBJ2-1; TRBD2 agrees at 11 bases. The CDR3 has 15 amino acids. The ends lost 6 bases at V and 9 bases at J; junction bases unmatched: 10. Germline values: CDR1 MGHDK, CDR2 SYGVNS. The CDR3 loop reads CASSHTSGSGSEQFF. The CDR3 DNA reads TGTGCCAGCAGCCATACTAGCGGGAGTGGTAGTGAGCAGTTCTTC.

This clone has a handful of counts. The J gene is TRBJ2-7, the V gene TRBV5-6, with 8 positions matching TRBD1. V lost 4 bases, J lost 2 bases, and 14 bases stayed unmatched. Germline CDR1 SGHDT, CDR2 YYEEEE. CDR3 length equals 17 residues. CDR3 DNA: TGTGCCAGCAGCCCACCGGGACAGGTAGAAATAGCCTACGAGCAGTACTTC. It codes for CASSPPGQVEIAYEQYF.

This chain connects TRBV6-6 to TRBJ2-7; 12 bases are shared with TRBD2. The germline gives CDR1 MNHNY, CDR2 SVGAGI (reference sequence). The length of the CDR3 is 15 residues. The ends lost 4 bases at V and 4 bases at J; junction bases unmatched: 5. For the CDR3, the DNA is TGTGCCAGCAGTTTGGGACTAGCGGGTAAATACGAGCAGTACTTC. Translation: CASSLGLAGKYEQYF.

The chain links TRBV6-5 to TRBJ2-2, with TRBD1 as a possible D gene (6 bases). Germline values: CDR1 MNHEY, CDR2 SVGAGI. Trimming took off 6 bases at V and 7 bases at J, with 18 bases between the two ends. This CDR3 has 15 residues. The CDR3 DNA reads TGTGCCAGCAGGGTGGAGACAGGTAGCTACGGGGAGCTGTTTTTT. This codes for CASRVETGSYGELFF.

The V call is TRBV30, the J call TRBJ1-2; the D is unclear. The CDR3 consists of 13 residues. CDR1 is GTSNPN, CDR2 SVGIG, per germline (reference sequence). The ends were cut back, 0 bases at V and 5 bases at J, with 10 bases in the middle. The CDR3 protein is CAWSVTQNYGYTF. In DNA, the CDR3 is TGTGCCTGGAGTGTAACACAGAATTATGGCTACACCTTC.

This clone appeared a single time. The CDR3 region has the DNA TGTGCCAGCAGTTATACAGGGAATGGTCCAGATACGCAGTATTTT. Amino acids: CASSYTGNGPDTQYF. V usage is TRBV28 and J usage is TRBJ2-3; TRBD1 might be the D (6 bases). From germline, CDR1 is MDHEN and CDR2 SYDVKM. This CDR3 is built from 15 residues. V was clipped by 4 bases and J by 4 bases, with 15 bases between them.

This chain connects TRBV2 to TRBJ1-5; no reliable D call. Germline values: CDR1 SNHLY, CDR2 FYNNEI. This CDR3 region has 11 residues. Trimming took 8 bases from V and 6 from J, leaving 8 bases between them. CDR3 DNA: TGTGCCAGCTCCCTCCTTCAGCCCCAGCATTTT. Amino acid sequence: CASSLLQPQHF. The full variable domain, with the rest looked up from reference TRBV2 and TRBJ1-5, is EPEVTQTPSHQVTQMGQEVILRCVPISNHLYFYWYRQILGQKVEFLVSFYNNEISEKSEIFDDQFSVERPDGSNFTLKIRSTKLEDSAMYFCASSLLQPQHFGDGTRLSIL.

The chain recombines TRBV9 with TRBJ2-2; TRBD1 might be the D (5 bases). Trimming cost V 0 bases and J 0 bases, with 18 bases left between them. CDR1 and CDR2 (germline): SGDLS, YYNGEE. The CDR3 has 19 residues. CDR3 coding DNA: TGTGCCAGCAGCGTAGACTTGGGGCGCACGTTCGCGAACACCGGGGAGCTGTTTTTT. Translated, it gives CASSVDLGRTFANTGELFF.